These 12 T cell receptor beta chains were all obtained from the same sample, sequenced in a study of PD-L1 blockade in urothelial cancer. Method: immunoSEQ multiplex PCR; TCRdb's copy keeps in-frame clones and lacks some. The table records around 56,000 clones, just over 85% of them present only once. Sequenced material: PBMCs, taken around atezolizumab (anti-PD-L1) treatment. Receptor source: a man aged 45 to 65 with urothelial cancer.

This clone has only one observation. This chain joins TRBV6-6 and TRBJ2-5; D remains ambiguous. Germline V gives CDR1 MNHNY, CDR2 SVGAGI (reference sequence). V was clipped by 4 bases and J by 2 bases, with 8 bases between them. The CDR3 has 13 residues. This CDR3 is CASSWAVQETQYF. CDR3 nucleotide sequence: TGTGCCAGCAGTTGGGCAGTACAAGAGACCCAGTACTTC.

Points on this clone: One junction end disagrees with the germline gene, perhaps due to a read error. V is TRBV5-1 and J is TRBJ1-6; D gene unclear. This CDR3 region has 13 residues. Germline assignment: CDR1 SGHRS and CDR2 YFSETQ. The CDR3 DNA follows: TGCGCCAGCACCTTGGAGCCGAGATCACCCCTCCACTTT. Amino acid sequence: CASTLEPRSPLHF.

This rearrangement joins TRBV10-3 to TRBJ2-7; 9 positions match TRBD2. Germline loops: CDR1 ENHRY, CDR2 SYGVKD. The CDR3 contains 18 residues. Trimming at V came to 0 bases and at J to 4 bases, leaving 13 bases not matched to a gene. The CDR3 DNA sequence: TGTGCCATCAGTGAGTCTCCTCCTAGCGGGACGTTGGGATACGAGCAGTACTTC. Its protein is CAISESPPSGTLGYEQYF.

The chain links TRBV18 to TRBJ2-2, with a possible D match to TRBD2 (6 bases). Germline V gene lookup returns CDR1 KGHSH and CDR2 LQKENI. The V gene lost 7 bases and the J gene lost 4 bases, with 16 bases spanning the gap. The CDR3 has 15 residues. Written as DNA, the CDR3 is TGTGCCAGCTTTTTCGGGCTAGCGACCACCGGGGAGCTGTTTTTT. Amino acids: CASFFGLATTGELFF.

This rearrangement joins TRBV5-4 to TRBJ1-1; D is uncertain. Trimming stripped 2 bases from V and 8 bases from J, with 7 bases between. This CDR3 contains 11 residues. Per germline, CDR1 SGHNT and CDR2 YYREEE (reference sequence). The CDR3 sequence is CASSFGGEAFF. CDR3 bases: TGTGCCAGCAGCTTCGGCGGAGAAGCTTTCTTT. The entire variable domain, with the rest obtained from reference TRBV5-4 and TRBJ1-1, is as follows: ETGVTQSPTHLIKTRGQQVTLRCSSQSGHNTVSWYQQALGQGPQFIFQYYREEENGRGNFPPRFSGLQFPNYSSELNVNALELDDSALYLCASSFGGEAFFGQGTRLTVV.

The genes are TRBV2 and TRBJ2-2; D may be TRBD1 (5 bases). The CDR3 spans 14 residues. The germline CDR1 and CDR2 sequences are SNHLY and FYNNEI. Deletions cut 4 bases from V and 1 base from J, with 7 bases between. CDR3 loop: CASSGQMNTGELFF. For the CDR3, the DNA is TGTGCCAGCAGTGGACAGATGAACACCGGGGAGCTGTTTTTT.

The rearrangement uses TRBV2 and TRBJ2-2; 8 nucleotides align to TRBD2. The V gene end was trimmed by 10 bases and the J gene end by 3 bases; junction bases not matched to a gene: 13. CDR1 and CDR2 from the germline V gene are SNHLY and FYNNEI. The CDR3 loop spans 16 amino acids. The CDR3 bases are TGTGCCAACGGGACTAGTTGGTTTAAGCACACCGGGGAGCTGTTTTTT. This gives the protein CANGTSWFKHTGELFF. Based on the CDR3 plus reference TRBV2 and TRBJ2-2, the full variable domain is EPEVTQTPSHQVTQMGQEVILRCVPISNHLYFYWYRQILGQKVEFLVSFYNNEISEKSEIFDDQFSVERPDGSNFTLKIRSTKLEDSAMYFCANGTSWFKHTGELFFGEGSRLTVL.

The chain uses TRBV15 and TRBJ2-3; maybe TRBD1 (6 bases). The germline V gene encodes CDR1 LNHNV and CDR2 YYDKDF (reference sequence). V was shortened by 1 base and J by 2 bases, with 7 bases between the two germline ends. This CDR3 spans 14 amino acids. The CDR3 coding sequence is TGTGCCACCAGCAGAGTGGGGGCCACAGATACGCAGTATTTT. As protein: CATSRVGATDTQYF.

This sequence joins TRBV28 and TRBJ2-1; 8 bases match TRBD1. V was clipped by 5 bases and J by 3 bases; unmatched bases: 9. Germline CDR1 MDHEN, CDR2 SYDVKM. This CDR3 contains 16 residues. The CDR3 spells CASSRPRDRFYNEQFF. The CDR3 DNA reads TGTGCCAGCAGTAGACCCCGGGACAGGTTCTACAATGAGCAGTTCTTC.

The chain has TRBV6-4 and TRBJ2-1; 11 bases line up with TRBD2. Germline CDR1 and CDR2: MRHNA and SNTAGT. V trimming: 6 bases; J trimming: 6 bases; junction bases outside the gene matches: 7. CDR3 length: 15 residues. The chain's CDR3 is CASSSLAGAGNEQFF. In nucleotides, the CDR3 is TGTGCCAGCAGCTCACTAGCGGGAGCGGGCAATGAGCAGTTCTTC.

CDR3 bases: TGCGCCAGCAGCCAAGACTTCAGAAGCACAGATACGCAGTATTTT. Translation gives CASSQDFRSTDTQYF. This chain connects TRBV4-1 to TRBJ2-3; D remains unclear. CDR1 is MGHRA and CDR2 is YSYEKL in the germline V gene. V lost 0 bases, J lost 0 bases, and 7 bases lay in between. The CDR3 is 15 amino acids.

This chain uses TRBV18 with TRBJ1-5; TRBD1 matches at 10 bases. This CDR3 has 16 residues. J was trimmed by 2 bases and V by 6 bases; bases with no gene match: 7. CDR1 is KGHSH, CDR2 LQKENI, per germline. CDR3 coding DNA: TGTGCCAGCTCGCGACAGGGGGCGACGGGCAATCAGCCCCAGCATTTT. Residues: CASSRQGATGNQPQHF.